Below, 15 T cell receptor beta chains from the same sample are listed, as sequenced in a study of T-cell memory formation after mild COVID-19. MiXCR, applied by TCRdb to the 5' RACE reads, yields one record per CDR3 protein. Found here are roughly 300,000 distinct CDR3 sequences, 15% to 20% of them singletons; the top ten hold roughly 24%. What was sequenced was PBMCs or a T cell subset sorted from them (not recorded which). These receptors were obtained from a man between 18 and 29 years old who had mild COVID-19 (a few samples of this study predate the infection). Cell type and time point are not known.

This clonotype has ten or more counts. The rearrangement uses TRBV7-9 and TRBJ2-5; either TRBD1 or TRBD2 may fit D (5 bases each). V gave up 2 bases and J gave up 5 bases, with 9 bases separating them. The CDR3 has 13 residues. In germline, CDR1 is SEHNR, CDR2 FQNEAQ (reference sequence). CDR3 coding DNA: TGTGCCAGCAGCTTACGGGGCGTGGAGACCCAGTACTTC. It codes for CASSLRGVETQYF. The entire variable domain, with the rest obtained from reference TRBV7-9 and TRBJ2-5, is as follows: DTGVSQNPRHKITKRGQNVTFRCDPISEHNRLYWYRQTLGQGPEFLTYFQNEAQLEKSRLLSDRFSAERPKGSFSTLEIQRTEQGDSAMYLCASSLRGVETQYFGPGTRLLVL.

This clonotype was seen only a few times. The chain links TRBV5-4 to TRBJ1-6, with TRBD1 matching over 7 bases. Germline assignment: CDR1 SGHNT and CDR2 YYREEE (reference sequence). Trimming took 4 bases from V and 4 from J; bases not matched to a gene: 5. The CDR3 is 15 amino acids. CDR3 sequence: CASSPGQAYNSPLHF. The CDR3, as DNA: TGTGCCAGCAGCCCCGGACAGGCGTATAATTCACCCCTCCACTTT.

This clonotype was seen ten or more times. The gene calls are TRBV7-6 and TRBJ2-2; D is unclear. This CDR3 region has 13 residues. The ends were cut back, 9 bases at V and 2 bases at J, with 10 bases in the middle. CDR1 is SGHVS and CDR2 is FNYEAQ in the germline V gene. CDR3 DNA sequence: TGTGCCAGTAAGGCGCCTAACACCGGGGAGCTGTTTTTT. Translated, it gives CASKAPNTGELFF.

This clonotype was seen more than once but under ten times. V and J are TRBV7-3 and TRBJ1-1; a possible D gene is TRBD1 (5 bases). CDR3 length: 13 residues. The V gene lost 8 bases and the J gene lost 6 bases, with 16 bases spanning the gap. Looked up from germline, CDR1 is SGHTA and CDR2 is FQGTGA. The CDR3 reads CASSSGGRAEAFF. DNA for the CDR3: TGTGCCAGCTCCTCCGGGGGGAGGGCTGAAGCTTTCTTT. Based on the CDR3 plus reference TRBV7-3 and TRBJ1-1, the full variable domain is GAGVSQTPSNKVTEKGKYVELRCDPISGHTALYWYRQSLGQGPEFLIYFQGTGAADDSGLPNDRFFAVRPEGSVSTLKIQRTERGDSAVYLCASSSGGRAEAFFGQGTRLTVV.

The V gene is TRBV5-1, the J gene TRBJ1-2; weak D call: TRBD1 (6 bases). CDR3 length: 15 residues. V dropped 3 bases and J dropped 2 bases, with 14 bases sitting between them. CDR1 and CDR2 from the germline V gene are SGHRS and YFSETQ. CDR3 nucleotide sequence: TGCGCCAGCAGCTACCAACCCGACAGGAACTATGGCTACACCTTC. Encoded protein: CASSYQPDRNYGYTF.

The CDR3 DNA sequence: TGTGCCAGCAGCTTAGCGGGGACGGAAGAGACCCAGTACTTC. This translates into CASSLAGTEETQYF. V usage is TRBV7-2 and J usage is TRBJ2-5; D may correspond to TRBD1 or TRBD2 (5 bases each). The CDR3 sequence is 14 residues long. Germline values: CDR1 SGHTA, CDR2 FQGNSA. Trimming pared 0 bases from V and 3 bases from J, leaving 8 bases between.

This clonotype was observed a few times. The rearrangement joins TRBV2 to TRBJ2-3; TRBD2 matches at 7 bases. The CDR3 is 17 residues long. V trimming: 4 bases; J trimming: 3 bases; junction bases outside the gene matches: 13. CDR1 is SNHLY and CDR2 is FYNNEI in the germline V gene. In nucleotides, the CDR3 is TGTGCCAGCAGTGCTCCCCTTTCGGGGGGAGATACAGATACGCAGTATTTT. Protein: CASSAPLSGGDTDTQYF.

The sample holds a few counts of this clonotype. This sequence joins TRBV7-9 and TRBJ1-3; D remains ambiguous. The CDR3 consists of 15 residues. The V gene lost 5 bases and the J gene lost 0 bases, with 11 bases spanning the gap. The germline gives CDR1 SEHNR, CDR2 FQNEAQ (reference sequence). DNA of the CDR3: TGTGCCAGCAGCCCTGACGCTTACTCTGGAAACACCATATATTTT. Translated: CASSPDAYSGNTIYF. Drawing the rest from reference TRBV7-9 and TRBJ1-3, the complete variable domain is DTGVSQNPRHKITKRGQNVTFRCDPISEHNRLYWYRQTLGQGPEFLTYFQNEAQLEKSRLLSDRFSAERPKGSFSTLEIQRTEQGDSAMYLCASSPDAYSGNTIYFGEGSWLTVV.

This clonotype was detected only a few times. The chain is built from TRBV7-2 and TRBJ2-5, with 7 bases identical to TRBD2. V dropped 4 bases and J dropped 5; count of bases not matched to a gene: 7. Germline lookup yields CDR1 SGHTA and CDR2 FQGNSA. This CDR3 has 14 residues. For the CDR3, the DNA is TGTGCCAGCAGCTCTCGGGCGGGGGTTGAGACCCAGTACTTC. Its translation is CASSSRAGVETQYF.

This chain joins TRBV5-1 and TRBJ2-5, with D perhaps TRBD2 (6 bases). CDR3 length: 18 residues. V dropped 4 bases and J dropped 4 bases, with 26 bases sitting between them. Germline CDR1 SGHRS, CDR2 YFSETQ. The DNA for the CDR3 is TGCGCCAGCAGCCCGGGGGTTTCGTGGGGCCTCACCGGAGAGACCCAGTACTTC. It encodes CASSPGVSWGLTGETQYF.

This clonotype showed up just a few times. This CDR3 is CASSPRGGRENTEAFF. CDR3 sequence (DNA): TGTGCCAGCAGCCCTCGAGGCGGGAGGGAGAACACTGAAGCTTTCTTT. The V gene is TRBV7-6, the J gene TRBJ1-1; D gene unclear. This CDR3 comprises 16 residues. Trimming left V 5 bases short and J 1 base short, with 17 bases between. Germline V gene data show CDR1 as SGHVS and CDR2 as FNYEAQ.

There are many counts of this clonotype. V and J are TRBV6-2 or TRBV6-3 and TRBJ2-7; D may correspond to TRBD1 or TRBD2 (5 bases each). The CDR3 sequence is 12 residues long. Trimming shortened V by 4 bases and J by 7 bases, and 11 bases separated the two germline ends. Germline V gene data show CDR1 as MNHEY and CDR2 as SVGEGT. The CDR3 DNA sequence: TGTGCCAGCAGTTGGGACCTTCGAGAGCAGTACGTC. This codes for CASSWDLREQYV.

The CDR3 bases are TGCAGTGCTAGAGATTACCGGGGGCGGGAATATGAGCAGTTCTTC. It translates to CSARDYRGREYEQFF. The J gene is TRBJ2-1, the V gene TRBV20-1; D is perhaps TRBD1 or TRBD2 (6 bases each). V dropped 0 bases and J dropped 8 bases, with 17 bases sitting between them. This CDR3 contains 15 residues. Germline V lookup: CDR1 DFQATT, CDR2 SNEGSKA (reference sequence).

This clonotype was counted a few times. V usage is TRBV7-2 and J usage is TRBJ2-5; D is perhaps TRBD2 (5 bases). Germline V CDR1 and CDR2: SGHTA, FQGNSA. The CDR3 is 13 residues long. Trimming left V 5 bases short and J 14 bases short, with 21 bases between. For the CDR3, the DNA is TGTGCCAGCAGCAAAGCACGGCTAGCCCCCCCCTACTTC. It specifies CASSKARLAPPYF.

This clonotype has more than one count but fewer than ten. This chain links TRBV5-1 with TRBJ2-3; 7 bases fit TRBD2. CDR3 length: 14 residues. Germline V gives CDR1 SGHRS, CDR2 YFSETQ. The J segment lost 5 bases and the V segment lost 5 bases, leaving 8 bases of the junction unmatched. The CDR3 DNA sequence: TGCGCCAGCAGACGGACTAGGGGTGAAGATACGCAGTATTTT. This codes for CASRRTRGEDTQYF.